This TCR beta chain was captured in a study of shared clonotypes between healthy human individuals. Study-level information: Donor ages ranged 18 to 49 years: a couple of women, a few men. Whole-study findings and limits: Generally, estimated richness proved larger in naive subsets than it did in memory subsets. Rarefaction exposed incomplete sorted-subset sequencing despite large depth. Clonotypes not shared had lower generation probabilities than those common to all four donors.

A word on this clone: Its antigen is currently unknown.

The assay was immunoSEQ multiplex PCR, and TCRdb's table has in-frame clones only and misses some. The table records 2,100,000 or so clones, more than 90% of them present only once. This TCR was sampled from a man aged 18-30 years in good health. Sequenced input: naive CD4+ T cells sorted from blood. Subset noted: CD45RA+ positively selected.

In nucleotides, the CDR3 is TGTGCCAGCTCACCTAGGACAGCCAACGAGCAGTACTTC. As protein: CASSPRTANEQYF. The gene calls are TRBV18 and TRBJ2-7; TRBD1 is a possible D gene (6 bases). Germline loops: CDR1 KGHSH, CDR2 LQKENI. The V gene lost 3 bases and the J gene lost 5 bases, with 11 bases spanning the gap. There are 13 residues in the CDR3.